These 11 T cell receptor beta chains were all obtained from the same sample, sequenced in a study of Ad26.COV2.S vaccination and SARS-CoV-2 variants. Here immunoSEQ multiplex PCR was the method, and the copy in TCRdb shows in-frame clones only, minus some. Among 97,000 or so clones, roughly 75% were seen once, and the ten largest hold roughly 17%. Specimen: peripheral blood, collected after recovery from COVID-19. These receptors all come from a human donor who had recovered from COVID-19.

The chain is built from TRBV3-1 (or the pseudogene TRBV3-2) and TRBJ1-2; D ambiguous. Germline CDR1 reads LGHDT; CDR2 reads YNNKEL (reference sequence). V lost 0 bases and J 4 bases, leaving 15 bases between the germline ends. The CDR3 loop spans 16 amino acids. The CDR3 coding sequence is TGTGCCAGCAGCCAAGATAATAGGAGGGCGTCCTATGGCTACACCTTC. It yields the protein CASSQDNRRASYGYTF.

The chain couples TRBV4-3 to TRBJ1-2, with 10 bases lining up with TRBD1. J gave up 8 bases and V 4 bases, and 7 bases lay outside the gene matches. The CDR3 length is 14 residues. The germline V gene encodes CDR1 LGHNA and CDR2 YSLEER. CDR3 sequence: CASSPTGTGEGYTF. The CDR3, as DNA: TGCGCCAGCAGCCCCACCGGGACAGGGGAGGGCTACACCTTC.

For the CDR3, the DNA is TGTGCCAGCAGCCCCCCCGGACGGAACACCGGGGAGCTGTTTTTT. Translated: CASSPPGRNTGELFF. V and J are TRBV7-9 and TRBJ2-2; no definite D call. CDR3 length: 15 amino acids. The V gene lost 5 bases and the J gene lost 1 base, with 11 bases spanning the gap. Germline V gene lookup returns CDR1 SEHNR and CDR2 FQNEAQ (reference sequence).

This clone appeared a few times. The J gene is TRBJ2-1, the V gene TRBV9, with 9 bases identical to TRBD1. Germline CDR1 and CDR2: SGDLS and YYNGEE. J was trimmed by 3 bases and V by 4 bases; bases with no gene match: 5. This CDR3 has 15 residues. The CDR3 is CASSLGQGYYNEQFF. CDR3 bases: TGTGCCAGCAGCTTAGGACAGGGGTACTACAATGAGCAGTTCTTC.

The chain links TRBV29-1 to TRBJ2-7; D is unresolved. The CDR3 length is 13 residues. V was clipped by 3 bases and J by 0 bases, with 9 bases between them. Germline V gene lookup returns CDR1 SQVTM and CDR2 ANQGSEA. The DNA of the CDR3 is TGCAGCGTTGACGCGAAGAGCTCCTACGAGCAGTACTTC. Its protein is CSVDAKSSYEQYF.

The genes are TRBV28 and TRBJ2-2, with 7 bases that match TRBD1. J was trimmed by 5 bases and V by 1 base; bases with no gene match: 4. CDR1 and CDR2 (germline): MDHEN, SYDVKM. The CDR3 totals 15 residues. CDR3 region: CASSLLAGGTGELFF. CDR3 coding DNA: TGTGCCAGCAGTTTATTGGCAGGGGGAACCGGGGAGCTGTTTTTT.

The V and J genes are TRBV4-3 and TRBJ1-3; D unclear. This CDR3 spans 17 amino acids. Deletions cut 1 base from V and 1 base from J, with 14 bases between. Germline CDR1 LGHNA, CDR2 YSLEER. The CDR3 sequence is CASSQAIGGTSGNTIYF. CDR3 sequence (DNA): TGCGCCAGCAGCCAAGCCATCGGAGGCACGTCTGGAAACACCATATATTTT.

The genes are TRBV10-1 and TRBJ2-3, with 9 bases identical to TRBD1. V shed 3 bases and J 4 bases; nucleotides not matched to a gene: 2. The CDR3 contains 14 residues. Germline loops: CDR1 WNHNN, CDR2 SYGVQD (reference sequence). The CDR3: CASSDGQGPDTQYF. The CDR3 DNA follows: TGCGCCAGCAGTGACGGACAGGGGCCAGATACGCAGTATTTT.

V usage is TRBV7-3 and J usage is TRBJ1-2; the D gene is possibly TRBD1 (5 bases). Trimming stripped 5 bases from V and 3 bases from J, with 16 bases between. This CDR3 is 15 amino acids long. CDR1 SGHTA and CDR2 FQGTGA come from the germline V gene. This CDR3 reads CASSGQTGTYYGYTF. CDR3 DNA: TGTGCCAGCAGCGGCCAAACCGGGACCTACTATGGCTACACCTTC.

CDR3 protein: CSARLGGGYTF. CDR3 in DNA: TGCAGTGCTAGATTGGGTGGTGGCTACACCTTC. The chain joins TRBV20-1 to TRBJ1-2; D remains unclear. The germline V gene has CDR1 DFQATT and CDR2 SNEGSKA (reference sequence). The CDR3 has 11 residues. With 2 bases removed from V and 7 bases from J, the gap between germline ends came to 8 bases.

V and J are TRBV5-1 and TRBJ2-7; TRBD1 aligns across 7 bases. J was trimmed by 7 bases and V by 6 bases; bases with no gene match: 10. The CDR3 is 13 residues long. Germline V gene data show CDR1 as SGHRS and CDR2 as YFSETQ. The CDR3 spells CASTHDRAEEQYF. The CDR3 DNA sequence: TGCGCCAGCACCCACGACAGGGCCGAGGAGCAGTACTTC.